This T cell receptor beta chain was recovered during a study of blood T cell dynamics during melanoma immunotherapy. At the level of the study: First-line therapy was either pembrolizumab or nivolumab with ipilimumab for metastatic melanoma.

Time point defined: week 3, after first cycle of checkpoint inhibitor. DNA loading was fixed at about 380 ng for all bulk PBMC samples. Profiling relied on immunoSEQ multiplex PCR, and the TCRdb table lists in-frame clones only, not all of them. The data show 25,000 to 35,000 clones, around four fifths seen once. In the case of this clone: Its matching antigen is unknown.

Study-wide findings and caveats: Whether repertoire-driving clones were melanoma-specific could not be determined.

Trimming pared 6 bases from V and 1 base from J, leaving 10 bases between. CDR3 length: 14 residues. CDR1 MDHEN and CDR2 SYDVKM come from the germline V gene. This chain links TRBV28 with TRBJ2-1, with D maybe TRBD1 (7 bases). This receptor was obtained from a human donor with melanoma. The input for sequencing was blood, taken from a patient treated with checkpoint blockade. The DNA of the CDR3 is TGTGCCAGCAGCCCAGGGGGGTCCTACAATGAGCAGTTCTTC. Translating it yields CASSPGGSYNEQFF.